This T cell receptor beta chain was captured in a study of monozygotic twins with inflammatory bowel disease. Notes on the study in general: Especially where disease activity was present, IBD patients had fewer clonotypes in common with others than healthy twins did. There were differing immunosuppressive treatments, which may have added variability to patient repertoires.

As regards this clonotype: Its matching antigen is unknown.

The CDR3 is 13 amino acids. From the 5' RACE reads, TCRdb lists one entry per CDR3 protein and no DNA. This listing includes under 150,000 distinct CDR3 sequences. V is TRBV12-3 or TRBV12-4 and J is TRBJ1-1. The origin of this receptor is a human donor with ulcerative colitis or Crohn's disease, or a healthy co-twin of an affected twin (not recorded which). Sequencing was done on a sample of blood. The chain's CDR3 is CASSLMGGAEAFF.